The 13 T cell receptor beta chains given below trace back to one sample, sequenced in a study of blood T cells in healthy people across ages. Through a sample-barcoded 5' primer and a J-beta primer mix, a second PCR was run for about 7 to 12 cycles. TCRdb passed the 5' RACE reads through MiXCR, listing each CDR3 protein once. The sample includes some 880,000 distinct CDR3 sequences, 35% to 40% of them seen just once. Specimen: blood. The receptor source for this set is a young man in good health.

The sample holds many counts of this clonotype. The chain couples TRBV20-1 to TRBJ2-1; D gene uncertain. This CDR3 has 14 amino acids. V lost 2 bases to trimming and J lost 5 bases, with 13 bases between them. Germline lookup yields CDR1 DFQATT and CDR2 SNEGSKA (reference sequence). The CDR3 loop is CSARLTGRDNEQFF. CDR3 sequence (DNA): TGCAGTGCTAGACTAACGGGCAGAGACAATGAGCAGTTCTTC.

This clonotype was observed once. The V and J genes are TRBV20-1 and TRBJ2-3, with 16 bases aligning to TRBD2. Losses at the gene ends were 3 bases for V and 4 bases for J; bases not matched to a gene: 4. The CDR3 loop spans 16 amino acids. The germline gives CDR1 DFQATT, CDR2 SNEGSKA (reference sequence). CDR3 protein: CSARGTSGGDADTQYF. The CDR3 DNA is TGCAGTGCTAGGGGGACTAGCGGGGGGGACGCAGATACGCAGTATTTT.

This clonotype was detected a few times. This sequence joins TRBV6-5 and TRBJ1-5; 7 bases map to TRBD1. The CDR3 is made up of 14 amino acids. The V and J ends lost 5 bases and 6 bases, in that order; junction bases with no gene match: 7. From germline, CDR1 is MNHEY and CDR2 SVGAGI. The DNA of the CDR3 is TGTGCCAGCAGTCCGAACAGGGGCAGTCAGCCCCAGCATTTT. Translation: CASSPNRGSQPQHF.

The chain has TRBV21-1 and TRBJ1-6. TRBV21-1 is a pseudogene locus. The CDR3 is made up of 15 amino acids. In nucleotides, the CDR3 is TGTGCCAGCAGCAGTAGGGGGAGGGGACCGCCGCCCCTCCACTTT. This translates into CASSSRGRGPPPLHF.

This clonotype was counted between two and nine times. The rearrangement uses TRBV10-2 and TRBJ2-5; TRBD2 matches 9 bases. The CDR3 loop spans 14 amino acids. J lost 6 bases, V lost 8 bases, and 10 bases had no gene match. The germline gives CDR1 WSHSY, CDR2 SAAADI. CDR3 coding DNA: TGCGCCAGCGAGGGTAGCGGGGGTGAAAAGACCCAGTACTTC. Protein product: CASEGSGGEKTQYF.

This clonotype came up many times. This chain links TRBV12-3 or TRBV12-4 with TRBJ1-5, with D uncertain. V dropped 6 bases and J dropped 1 base, with 7 bases sitting between them. The CDR3 totals 13 residues. The CDR3 here is CASRGSSNQPQHF. Here the CDR3 DNA reads TGTGCCAGCAGAGGGTCGAGCAATCAGCCCCAGCATTTT.

Remarks on this clonotype: At one boundary the junction diverges from the germline segment, which might be a read error. The V gene is TRBV5-5, the J gene TRBJ1-2; D ambiguous. The length of the CDR3 is 17 residues. Germline assignment: CDR1 SGHKS and CDR2 YYEKEE (reference sequence). CDR3 nucleotide sequence: TGTGCCGGCAGCTTGGCCAGGTCCTTTACCTTTAACTATGGCTACACCTTC. Its protein product is CAGSLARSFTFNYGYTF.

At least ten counts were recorded for this clonotype. The V and J genes are TRBV4-3 and TRBJ2-3; 11 nucleotides line up with TRBD2. CDR3 size: 17 residues. Germline CDR1 is LGHNA and CDR2 is YSLEER. V shed 0 bases and J 2 bases; nucleotides not matched to a gene: 4. The CDR3 here is CASSQDRTSGLTDTQYF. CDR3 nucleotide sequence: TGCGCCAGCAGCCAAGATCGGACTAGCGGGCTCACAGATACGCAGTATTTT.

The chain links TRBV6-5 to TRBJ2-5; D is perhaps TRBD1 (6 bases). The germline gives CDR1 MNHEY, CDR2 SVGAGI. V was clipped by 6 bases and J by 1 base, with 15 bases between them. The CDR3 consists of 15 residues. The CDR3 sequence is CASRHEGQLQETQYF. The CDR3 nucleotides read TGTGCCAGCAGACACGAGGGACAACTCCAAGAGACCCAGTACTTC.

This clonotype was seen a few times. The chain links TRBV11-2 to TRBJ2-1; maybe TRBD1 (5 bases). Germline V lookup: CDR1 SGHAT, CDR2 FQNNGV. Trimming left V 0 bases short and J 8 bases short, with 11 bases between. This CDR3 region has 14 residues. The CDR3, as DNA: TGTGCCAGCAGCTTAGATCTTCAGGGTTATGAGCAGTTCTTC. Translation: CASSLDLQGYEQFF.

For the CDR3, the DNA is TGTGCCAGCAGCGACAAAGGGGAACTGGCGCAGTACTTC. Protein sequence: CASSDKGELAQYF. The V gene is TRBV7-9, the J gene TRBJ2-5; possible D gene TRBD1, 5 bases. Trimming pared 5 bases from V and 11 bases from J, leaving 18 bases between. CDR1 is SEHNR, CDR2 FQNEAQ, per germline (reference sequence). The CDR3 consists of 13 residues.

The genes are TRBV12-3 or TRBV12-4 and TRBJ1-1; possible D gene TRBD1, 6 bases. The V end was cut by 6 bases, the J end by 6 bases, with 14 bases between. The CDR3 length is 13 residues. CDR3 amino acids: CASRNREVAEAFF. The CDR3 DNA is TGTGCCAGCAGGAACAGGGAGGTGGCTGAAGCTTTCTTT.

A single count supports this clonotype. It may be a read error: a sequence one base away is much more abundant. The chain carries TRBV10-3 and TRBJ2-7, with 12 bases that match TRBD2. Germline CDR1 is ENHRY and CDR2 is SYGVKD. The length of the CDR3 is 14 residues. V lost 10 bases and J lost 7; bases outside the gene matches: 11. CDR3 in DNA: TGTGCCACATCGCTAGCGGGGGGGTTCTATGAGCAGTACTTC. Translated, it gives CATSLAGGFYEQYF.